These T cell receptor beta chains were read from a single sample in a study of vaccination effects on CD4 cells after COVID-19. Their antigens remain unidentified. Profiling relied on immunoSEQ multiplex PCR, and the TCRdb table lists in-frame clones only, not all of them. In the table there are about 45,000 clones, around 70% of which are singletons. The material sequenced was CD4+ T cells from PBMCs cultured without peptide, taken after COVID-19 vaccination. These receptors were obtained from a human donor who received a COVID-19 vaccine. The CDR3 runs from the conserved cysteine through the conserved F or W. D genes are given only for firm matches. Size is omitted from some rows. Given values are once, few, many or a class for expanded clones.

>TRBV19|NA|TRBJ1-2|NA
CASSMSGVVGGYTF
TGTGCCAGTAGTATGTCAGGGGTAGTAGGTGGCTACACCTTC
>TRBV5-1|NA|TRBJ2-6|TRBD2
CASSFSLGGGFSGANVLTF
TGCGCCAGCAGCTTCTCTCTTGGCGGGGGTTTCTCTGGGGCCAACGTCCTGACTTTC
>TRBV25-1|once|TRBJ1-2|NA
CASRANSGLHEDYTF
TGTGCCAGCAGGGCGAACTCGGGACTCCATGAGGACTACACCTTC
>TRBV3-1/TRBV3-2|NA|TRBJ2-2|NA
CASSQDLSAGELFF
TGTGCCAGCAGCCAAGATCTTAGCGCCGGGGAGCTGTTTTTT
>TRBV6-5|NA|TRBJ2-3|TRBD1
CASTPGQGATDTQYF
TGTGCCAGCACCCCGGGACAGGGGGCCACAGATACGCAGTATTTT
>TRBV12-3/TRBV12-4|NA|TRBJ1-1|TRBD1
CASSSQGAIEAFF
TGTGCCAGCAGCTCGCAGGGGGCGATTGAAGCTTTCTTT
>TRBV5-5|NA|TRBJ2-5|NA
CASSLAPRGQETQYF
TGTGCCAGCAGCTTGGCCCCACGGGGCCAGGAGACCCAGTACTTC
>TRBV19|NA|TRBJ1-5|TRBD1
CASSTGDRLLFYGDQPQHF
TGTGCCAGTAGTACGGGGGACAGGCTGCTTTTTTACGGCGATCAGCCCCAGCATTTT
>TRBV19|NA|TRBJ2-4|NA
CASSFAKNIQYF
TGTGCCAGTAGTTTCGCCAAAAACATTCAGTACTTC
>TRBV5-6|NA|TRBJ1-5|NA
CASSFNTGTGQPQHF
TGTGCCAGCAGCTTCAATACAGGGACGGGTCAGCCCCAGCATTTT
>TRBV19|many|TRBJ2-7|NA
CASSEQGASYEQYF
TGTGCCAGTAGTGAACAGGGAGCATCCTACGAGCAGTACTTC
>TRBV16|few|TRBJ2-5|NA
CASSQFDWEETQYF
TGTGCCAGCAGCCAATTCGACTGGGAAGAGACCCAGTACTTC
>TRBV6-5|NA|TRBJ1-5|TRBD1
CASSYSGQGNQPQHF
TGTGCCAGCAGTTACTCGGGACAGGGGAATCAGCCCCAGCATTTT
>TRBV7-2|NA|TRBJ2-4|TRBD2
CASSLNLWGGVNIQYF
TGTGCCAGCAGCTTAAATCTTTGGGGGGGAGTGAACATTCAGTACTTC
>TRBV7-6|NA|TRBJ2-5|NA
CASSLAFGGETQYF
TGTGCCAGCAGCTTAGCGTTCGGGGGAGAGACCCAGTACTTC
>TRBV12-3/TRBV12-4|few|TRBJ1-2|NA
CASSLDSNYGYTF
TGTGCCAGCAGCCTGGACAGTAACTATGGCTACACCTTC
>TRBV6-5|NA|TRBJ2-5|NA
CASSPRVETQYF
TGTGCCAGCAGTCCCCGCGTGGAGACCCAGTACTTC
>TRBV18|once|TRBJ1-3|NA
CASSPNSGTGNTIYF
TGTGCCAGCTCACCAAATTCTGGGACTGGAAACACCATATATTTT
>TRBV11-2|NA|TRBJ1-6|NA
CASSSSKYNSPLHF
TGTGCCAGCAGCTCGTCCAAATATAATTCACCCCTCCACTTT
>TRBV5-4|NA|TRBJ2-5|TRBD2
CASSQPLAGGETQYF
TGTGCCAGCAGCCAACCATTAGCGGGGGGGGAGACCCAGTACTTC
>TRBV18|NA|TRBJ1-3|NA
CASSTQTVSGNTIYF
TGTGCCAGCTCAACCCAGACAGTCTCTGGAAACACCATATATTTT
>TRBV5-6|NA|TRBJ1-3|NA
CASSLGSSGNTIYF
TGTGCCAGCAGCTTGGGCAGCTCTGGAAACACCATATATTTT